Sequencing of this T cell receptor (beta chain) was carried out in a study of CD8 T cells in ankylosing spondylitis. Germline CDR1 is SEHNR and CDR2 is FQNEAQ (reference sequence). There are 12 residues in the CDR3. Between the trimmed V and J ends, which lost 7 bases and 5 bases, there was a span of 12 bases. This clonotype came up a few times. The antigen remains unidentified. This could be a read error, since a much larger clone is one nucleotide away. TCR beta libraries were made by quantitative 5'-RACE with molecular barcodes. TCRdb reprocessed the 5' RACE reads with MiXCR, giving one entry per CDR3 protein. Among about 90,000 distinct CDR3 sequences listed, roughly 9% were seen once. General study points: Reports say disease-linked clones showed up significantly more in matched ankylosing spondylitis synovial fluid. A number of the motif variants had already been described in reactive arthritis synovial fluid and blood. Blood of patients with ankylosing spondylitis appeared to be characterized by a TCR beta motif of seven or eight highly homologous variants.

Sequences were obtained from blood, either unsorted or a sorted T cell fraction (not recorded which). The receptor's source is a male donor with ankylosing spondylitis. This chain uses TRBV7-9 with TRBJ2-7, with D perhaps TRBD1 or TRBD2 (5 bases each). CDR3 in amino acids: CASTLGRDEQYF. The CDR3 bases are TGTGCCAGCACCCTGGGACGGGACGAGCAGTACTTC.